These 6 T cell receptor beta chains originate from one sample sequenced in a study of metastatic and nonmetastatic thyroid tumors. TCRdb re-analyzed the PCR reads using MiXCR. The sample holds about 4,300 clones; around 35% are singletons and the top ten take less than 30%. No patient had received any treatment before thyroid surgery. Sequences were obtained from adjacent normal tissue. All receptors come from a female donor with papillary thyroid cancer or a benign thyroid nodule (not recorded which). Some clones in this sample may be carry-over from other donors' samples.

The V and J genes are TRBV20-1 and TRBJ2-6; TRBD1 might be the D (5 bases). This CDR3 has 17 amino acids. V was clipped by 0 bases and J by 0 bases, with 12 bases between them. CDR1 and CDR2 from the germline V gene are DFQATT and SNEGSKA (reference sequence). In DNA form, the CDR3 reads TGCAGTGCTAGAGATCGACAGACCAGCTCTGGGGCCAACGTCCTGACTTTC. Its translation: CSARDRQTSSGANVLTF.

CDR3 amino acids: CASSLASSGGGTQYF. CDR3 bases: TGCGCCAGCAGCTTGGCATCTAGCGGGGGGGGTACGCAGTATTTT. The chain combines TRBV5-1 with TRBJ2-3; 12 bases align to TRBD2. This CDR3 comprises 15 residues. Looked up from germline, CDR1 is SGHRS and CDR2 is YFSETQ. V was pared by 0 bases and J by 8 bases, with 4 bases of the junction left unmatched.

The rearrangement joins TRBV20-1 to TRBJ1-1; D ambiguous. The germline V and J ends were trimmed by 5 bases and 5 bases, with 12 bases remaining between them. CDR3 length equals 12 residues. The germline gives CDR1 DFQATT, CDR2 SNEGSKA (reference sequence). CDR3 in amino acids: CSASLGSTEAFF. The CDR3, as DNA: TGCAGTGCTTCCCTAGGATCTACTGAAGCTTTCTTT.

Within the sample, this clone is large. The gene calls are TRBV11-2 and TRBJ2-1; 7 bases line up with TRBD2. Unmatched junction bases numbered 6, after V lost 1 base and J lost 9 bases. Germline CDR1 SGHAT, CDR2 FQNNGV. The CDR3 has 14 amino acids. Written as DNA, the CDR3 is TGTGCCAGCAGCTTAGGGGGGGGGAGTGTTGAGCAGTTCTTC. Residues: CASSLGGGSVEQFF.

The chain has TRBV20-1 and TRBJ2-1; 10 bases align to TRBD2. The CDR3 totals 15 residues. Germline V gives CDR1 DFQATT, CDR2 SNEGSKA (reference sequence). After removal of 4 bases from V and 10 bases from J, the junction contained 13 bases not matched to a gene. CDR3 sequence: CSAIDHLAGVPEQFF. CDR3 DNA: TGCAGTGCTATAGATCACCTAGCGGGAGTCCCCGAGCAGTTCTTC.

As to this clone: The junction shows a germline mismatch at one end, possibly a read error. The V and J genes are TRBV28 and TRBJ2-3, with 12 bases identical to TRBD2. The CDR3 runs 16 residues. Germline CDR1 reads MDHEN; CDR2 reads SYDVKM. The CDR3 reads CASRTSGGSSTYTQYF. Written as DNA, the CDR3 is TGTGCCAGCAGAACTAGCGGGGGGTCTAGCACATATACGCAGTATTTT. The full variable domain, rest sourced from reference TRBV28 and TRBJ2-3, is DVKVTQSSRYLVKRTGEKVFLECVQDMDHENMFWYRQDPGLGLRLIYFSYDVKMKEKGDIPEGYSVSREKKERFSLILESASTNQTSMYLCASRTSGGSSTYTQYFGPGTRLTVL.